Listed below are T cell receptor beta chains from one sample, sequenced in a study of T cells after yellow fever vaccination. TCRdb re-called the 5' RACE reads through MiXCR, storing one row per CDR3 protein. The table records under 55,000 distinct CDR3 sequences, 5% to 8.5% of them present only once. The specimen comprised CD8+ T cells not binding an NS4B(214-222) dextramer, sorted from PBMCs, sampled roughly seven weeks after the first yellow fever vaccination. Receptor source: a man aged 18 to 35 who received the YFV17D yellow fever vaccine. The CDR3 runs from the conserved cysteine through the conserved F or W. D genes are given only for firm matches. Where a row states a size, it is once, few, many or the class of an expanded clone; other rows omit it.

CDR3aa: CASSPWLQGEREQFF; CDR3nt: TGTGCCAGTAGTCCCTGGCTCCAGGGGGAACGGGAGCAGTTCTTC; v_gene: TRBV19; j_gene: TRBJ2-1; abundance: NA; d_gene: TRBD1
CDR3aa: CASGWAPSGGHQETQYF; CDR3nt: TGTGCTAGTGGTTGGGCCCCTAGCGGGGGCCACCAAGAGACCCAGTACTTC; v_gene: TRBV12-5; j_gene: TRBJ2-5; abundance: many; d_gene: TRBD2
CDR3aa: CASSPAPGQVLYF; CDR3nt: TGTGCCAGCAGTCCTGCCCCGGGACAAGTTTTATATTTT; v_gene: TRBV2; j_gene: TRBJ1-3; abundance: few; d_gene: NA
CDR3aa: CASSVGASGGVKTQYF; CDR3nt: TGTGCCAGCAGCGTCGGCGCAAGCGGGGGGGTTAAGACCCAGTACTTC; v_gene: TRBV9; j_gene: TRBJ2-5; abundance: NA; d_gene: TRBD2
CDR3aa: CASSRIGELFF; CDR3nt: TGTGCCAGCAGCCGTATCGGGGAGCTGTTTTTT; v_gene: TRBV7-9; j_gene: TRBJ2-2; abundance: many; d_gene: NA
CDR3aa: CASSQDGRASYNSPLHF; CDR3nt: TGCGCCAGCAGCCAAGACGGAAGGGCCTCCTATAATTCACCCCTCCACTTT; v_gene: TRBV4-1; j_gene: TRBJ1-6; abundance: many; d_gene: NA
CDR3aa: CASSPGTSVHEQYF; CDR3nt: TGTGCCAGCAGCCCCGGGACTAGCGTCCACGAGCAGTACTTC; v_gene: TRBV11-1; j_gene: TRBJ2-7; abundance: few; d_gene: TRBD2
CDR3aa: CATSITTLGGPETQYF; CDR3nt: TGTGCCACCAGCATAACCACCCTCGGGGGGCCAGAGACCCAGTACTTC; v_gene: TRBV15; j_gene: TRBJ2-5; abundance: NA; d_gene: NA
CDR3aa: CATQRPGDNQPQHF; CDR3nt: TGTGCCACTCAACGCCCGGGTGACAATCAGCCCCAGCATTTT; v_gene: TRBV19; j_gene: TRBJ1-5; abundance: few; d_gene: NA
CDR3aa: CASSSGLAGPGNEQFF; CDR3nt: TGTGCCAGCAGCTCCGGACTAGCGGGACCTGGGAATGAGCAGTTCTTC; v_gene: TRBV5-4; j_gene: TRBJ2-1; abundance: NA; d_gene: TRBD2
CDR3aa: CASSQAHLYTQYF; CDR3nt: TGCGCCAGCAGCCAAGCCCACCTCTATACGCAGTATTTT; v_gene: TRBV4-1; j_gene: TRBJ2-3; abundance: few; d_gene: NA
CDR3aa: CASSHGGVGYTF; CDR3nt: TGCGCCAGCAGCCACGGAGGGGTGGGCTACACCTTC; v_gene: TRBV4-1; j_gene: TRBJ1-2; abundance: many; d_gene: NA
CDR3aa: CSYCEGNTEAFF; CDR3nt: TGCAGCTACTGCGAGGGGAACACTGAAGCTTTCTTT; v_gene: TRBV29-1; j_gene: TRBJ1-1; abundance: many; d_gene: NA
CDR3aa: CASSYPTGSSYEQYF; CDR3nt: TGTGCCAGCAGTTACCCGACAGGGAGCTCCTACGAGCAGTACTTC; v_gene: TRBV6-5; j_gene: TRBJ2-7; abundance: many; d_gene: TRBD1
CDR3aa: CCARAVGGGAMADTQYF; CDR3nt: TGCTGTGCTAGAGCGGTTGGCGGGGGGGCCATGGCAGATACGCAGTATTTT; v_gene: TRBV20-1; j_gene: TRBJ2-3; abundance: few; d_gene: TRBD2
CDR3aa: CASSQDWPRSRQTNYGYTF; CDR3nt: TGCGCCAGCAGCCAAGATTGGCCGCGGTCCCGACAGACTAACTATGGCTACACCTTC; v_gene: TRBV4-3; j_gene: TRBJ1-2; abundance: many; d_gene: NA
CDR3aa: CASSAEPYGYTF; CDR3nt: TGTGCCAGCAGTGCTGAGCCCTATGGCTACACCTTC; v_gene: TRBV25-1; j_gene: TRBJ1-2; abundance: few; d_gene: NA
CDR3aa: CSARDLRGGEKLFF; CDR3nt: TGCAGTGCTAGAGATCTCAGGGGCGGAGAAAAACTGTTTTTT; v_gene: TRBV20-1; j_gene: TRBJ1-4; abundance: few; d_gene: NA
CDR3aa: CASSPLETSGPPSTDTQYF; CDR3nt: TGCGCCAGCAGCCCGTTAGAAACTAGCGGGCCCCCTAGCACAGATACGCAGTATTTT; v_gene: TRBV4-1; j_gene: TRBJ2-3; abundance: few; d_gene: TRBD2
CDR3aa: CSVDDGQVQETQYF; CDR3nt: TGCAGCGTTGATGACGGACAGGTACAAGAGACCCAGTACTTC; v_gene: TRBV29-1; j_gene: TRBJ2-5; abundance: many; d_gene: TRBD1
CDR3aa: CSAREGIYTEAFF; CDR3nt: TGCAGTGCTAGAGAAGGGATCTACACTGAAGCTTTCTTT; v_gene: TRBV20-1; j_gene: TRBJ1-1; abundance: many; d_gene: NA
CDR3aa: CSVDPWTGRENTEAFF; CDR3nt: TGCAGCGTAGATCCCTGGACAGGGAGGGAGAACACTGAAGCTTTCTTT; v_gene: TRBV29-1; j_gene: TRBJ1-1; abundance: few; d_gene: TRBD1
CDR3aa: CASSLFTGNYGYTF; CDR3nt: TGTGCCAGCAGTTTATTCACAGGGAACTATGGCTACACCTTC; v_gene: TRBV27; j_gene: TRBJ1-2; abundance: few; d_gene: NA
CDR3aa: CATSDFGDTSYEQYF; CDR3nt: TGTGCCACCAGTGATTTCGGGGACACCTCCTACGAGCAGTACTTC; v_gene: TRBV24-1; j_gene: TRBJ2-7; abundance: many; d_gene: NA
CDR3aa: CSARDWVNTEAFF; CDR3nt: TGCAGTGCTAGAGACTGGGTTAACACTGAAGCTTTCTTT; v_gene: TRBV20-1; j_gene: TRBJ1-1; abundance: NA; d_gene: NA
CDR3aa: CASSFGRAGGNEQFF; CDR3nt: TGTGCCAGCAGCTTCGGGCGGGCCGGGGGGAATGAGCAGTTCTTC; v_gene: TRBV5-4; j_gene: TRBJ2-1; abundance: many; d_gene: TRBD2
CDR3aa: CASSSPRSGDEQFF; CDR3nt: TGTGCCAGCAGTTCTCCCCGATCGGGAGATGAGCAGTTCTTC; v_gene: TRBV6-2/TRBV6-3; j_gene: TRBJ2-1; abundance: many; d_gene: NA
CDR3aa: CSSGDGTEAFF; CDR3nt: TGCAGTTCGGGGGATGGCACTGAAGCTTTCTTT; v_gene: TRBV20-1; j_gene: TRBJ1-1; abundance: many; d_gene: NA
CDR3aa: CASAWAGGGGQPQHF; CDR3nt: TGTGCCAGCGCTTGGGCCGGGGGCGGGGGTCAGCCCCAGCATTTT; v_gene: TRBV7-2; j_gene: TRBJ1-5; abundance: few; d_gene: NA
CDR3aa: CASSQLGTTGTGELFF; CDR3nt: TGTGCCAGCAGCCAGTTAGGGACGACAGGGACCGGGGAGCTGTTTTTT; v_gene: TRBV4-2; j_gene: TRBJ2-2; abundance: NA; d_gene: TRBD1
CDR3aa: CASSPMEKLLAGESTDTQYF; CDR3nt: TGTGCCAGCAGTCCTATGGAAAAATTACTAGCGGGGGAGAGCACAGATACGCAGTATTTT; v_gene: TRBV12-3/TRBV12-4; j_gene: TRBJ2-3; abundance: NA; d_gene: TRBD2
CDR3aa: CASSQGTGGADTQYF; CDR3nt: TGTGCCAGCAGCCAAGGGACAGGGGGCGCAGATACGCAGTATTTT; v_gene: TRBV4-2; j_gene: TRBJ2-3; abundance: many; d_gene: TRBD1
CDR3aa: CASSSGQGGEWTQYF; CDR3nt: TGTGCCAGCAGTTCCGGACAGGGTGGGGAATGGACCCAGTACTTC; v_gene: TRBV12-3/TRBV12-4; j_gene: TRBJ2-5; abundance: many; d_gene: TRBD1
CDR3aa: CSARGVRLNEQFF; CDR3nt: TGCAGTGCTAGAGGTGTCAGACTAAATGAGCAGTTCTTC; v_gene: TRBV20-1; j_gene: TRBJ2-1; abundance: few; d_gene: NA
CDR3aa: CASSVGQGSSNEQFF; CDR3nt: TGTGCCAGCAGCGTCGGGCAGGGGAGCTCCAATGAGCAGTTCTTC; v_gene: TRBV9; j_gene: TRBJ2-1; abundance: many; d_gene: NA
CDR3aa: CASSTNEGSNNEQFF; CDR3nt: TGTGCCAGCAGCACCAACGAAGGGAGCAACAATGAGCAGTTCTTC; v_gene: TRBV7-8; j_gene: TRBJ2-1; abundance: many; d_gene: NA
CDR3aa: CASSLIPDEQFF; CDR3nt: TGTGCCAGCAGTCTGATCCCCGATGAGCAGTTCTTC; v_gene: TRBV6-2/TRBV6-3; j_gene: TRBJ2-1; abundance: many; d_gene: NA
CDR3aa: CASSQDRVTGMNTEAFF; CDR3nt: TGCGCCAGCAGCCAAGATAGAGTTACAGGGATGAACACTGAAGCTTTCTTT; v_gene: TRBV4-1; j_gene: TRBJ1-1; abundance: many; d_gene: NA
CDR3aa: CASSQTRGGNTEAFF; CDR3nt: TGCGCCAGCAGCCAGACCAGGGGGGGGAACACTGAAGCTTTCTTT; v_gene: TRBV4-3; j_gene: TRBJ1-1; abundance: NA; d_gene: TRBD1
CDR3aa: CSGNDRGQETQYF; CDR3nt: TGCAGCGGAAATGACAGGGGCCAAGAGACCCAGTACTTC; v_gene: TRBV29-1; j_gene: TRBJ2-5; abundance: NA; d_gene: TRBD1
CDR3aa: CASSQYPGGQETQYF; CDR3nt: TGTGCCAGCAGCCAATACCCGGGGGGACAAGAGACCCAGTACTTC; v_gene: TRBV4-2; j_gene: TRBJ2-5; abundance: many; d_gene: TRBD2
CDR3aa: CASSLGTAINQPQHF; CDR3nt: TGTGCCAGCAGTCTCGGGACAGCCATTAATCAGCCCCAGCATTTT; v_gene: TRBV11-3; j_gene: TRBJ1-5; abundance: NA; d_gene: TRBD1
CDR3aa: CAINNRGYNRLNTGELFF; CDR3nt: TGTGCCATCAACAACAGGGGGTACAATCGATTGAACACCGGGGAGCTGTTTTTT; v_gene: TRBV10-3; j_gene: TRBJ2-2; abundance: few; d_gene: TRBD1
CDR3aa: CASSIVGSRSYNEQFF; CDR3nt: TGTGCCAGTAGTATAGTAGGCAGCCGCTCCTACAATGAGCAGTTCTTC; v_gene: TRBV19; j_gene: TRBJ2-1; abundance: NA; d_gene: NA
CDR3aa: CASSRMTFPRVANTEAFF; CDR3nt: TGTGCCAGCAGCCGGATGACCTTCCCTAGGGTCGCGAACACTGAAGCTTTCTTT; v_gene: TRBV4-2; j_gene: TRBJ1-1; abundance: many; d_gene: NA
CDR3aa: CASSLGAEAFF; CDR3nt: TGTGCCAGCAGTTTAGGAGCTGAAGCTTTCTTT; v_gene: TRBV28; j_gene: TRBJ1-1; abundance: NA; d_gene: NA
CDR3aa: CSVENTGVLKYGYTF; CDR3nt: TGCAGCGTTGAAAACACGGGAGTATTAAAATATGGCTACACCTTC; v_gene: TRBV29-1; j_gene: TRBJ1-2; abundance: few; d_gene: NA
CDR3aa: CRTESRPPKTGELFF; CDR3nt: TGCAGAACCGAATCCAGGCCCCCGAAGACCGGGGAGCTGTTTTTT; v_gene: TRBV20-1; j_gene: TRBJ2-2; abundance: NA; d_gene: NA
CDR3aa: CASRPLQGAYGYTF; CDR3nt: TGTGCCAGCAGACCTCTACAGGGGGCCTATGGCTACACCTTC; v_gene: TRBV27; j_gene: TRBJ1-2; abundance: NA; d_gene: TRBD1
CDR3aa: CASSAGGGGRSTDTQYF; CDR3nt: TGTGCCAGCAGCGCCGGCGGGGGGGGCCGCAGCACAGATACGCAGTATTTT; v_gene: TRBV9; j_gene: TRBJ2-3; abundance: NA; d_gene: TRBD2
CDR3aa: CASSGASGEDTQYF; CDR3nt: TGTGCCAGCAGTGGGGCTAGCGGGGAAGATACGCAGTATTTT; v_gene: TRBV6-2/TRBV6-3; j_gene: TRBJ2-3; abundance: many; d_gene: TRBD2
CDR3aa: CACSLVRGTVGNEQFF; CDR3nt: TGTGCCTGCAGCTTAGTCCGTGGGACAGTTGGTAATGAGCAGTTCTTC; v_gene: TRBV7-2; j_gene: TRBJ2-1; abundance: few; d_gene: TRBD1
CDR3aa: CATSDSGQGRHTGELVF; CDR3nt: TGTGCCACCAGTGACTCAGGACAGGGGCGACACACCGGGGAGCTGGTTTTT; v_gene: TRBV24-1; j_gene: TRBJ2-2; abundance: once; d_gene: TRBD1
CDR3aa: CASSLQGGGSGYTF; CDR3nt: TGTGCCAGCAGCCTCCAGGGGGGGGGCTCTGGCTACACCTTC; v_gene: TRBV6-5; j_gene: TRBJ1-2; abundance: many; d_gene: TRBD1
CDR3aa: CSVDGTGGGAFF; CDR3nt: TGCAGCGTTGACGGGACAGGGGGGGGGGCTTTCTTT; v_gene: TRBV29-1; j_gene: TRBJ1-1; abundance: few; d_gene: TRBD1